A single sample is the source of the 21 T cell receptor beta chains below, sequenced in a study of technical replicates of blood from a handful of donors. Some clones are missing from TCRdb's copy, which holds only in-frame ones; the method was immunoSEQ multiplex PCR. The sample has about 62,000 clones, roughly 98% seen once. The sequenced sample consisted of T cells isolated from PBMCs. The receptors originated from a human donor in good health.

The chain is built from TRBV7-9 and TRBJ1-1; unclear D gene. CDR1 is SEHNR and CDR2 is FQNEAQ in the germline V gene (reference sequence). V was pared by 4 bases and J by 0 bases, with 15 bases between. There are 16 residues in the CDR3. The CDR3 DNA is TGTGCCAGCAGCTCCCTTACAGTGCCTTTGAACACTGAAGCTTTCTTT. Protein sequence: CASSSLTVPLNTEAFF. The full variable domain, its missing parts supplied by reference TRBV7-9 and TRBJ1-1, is DTGVSQNPRHKITKRGQNVTFRCDPISEHNRLYWYRQTLGQGPEFLTYFQNEAQLEKSRLLSDRFSAERPKGSFSTLEIQRTEQGDSAMYLCASSSLTVPLNTEAFFGQGTRLTVV.

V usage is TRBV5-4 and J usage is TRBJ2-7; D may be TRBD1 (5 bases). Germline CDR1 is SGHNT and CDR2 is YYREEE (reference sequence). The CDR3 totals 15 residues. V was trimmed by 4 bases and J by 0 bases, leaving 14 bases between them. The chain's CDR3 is CASSHKGRASYEQYF. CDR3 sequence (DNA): TGTGCCAGCAGCCATAAGGGCAGGGCCTCCTACGAGCAGTACTTC.

The DNA of the CDR3 is TGTGCCAGCAAGGGGGGCGGGAGCTTGCGGGGGTACAATGAGCAGTTCTTC. Translated: CASKGGGSLRGYNEQFF. V gene TRBV7-9 combines with J gene TRBJ2-1, with a weak D call TRBD2 (7 bases). The CDR3 covers 17 residues. Trimming shortened V by 7 bases and J by 4 bases, and 23 bases separated the two germline ends. Germline CDR1 and CDR2: SEHNR and FQNEAQ (reference sequence).

The CDR3 DNA is TGTGCCAGCACCCGACAGGGGTATCAGCCCCAGCATTTT. This gives the protein CASTRQGYQPQHF. The chain recombines TRBV21-1 with TRBJ1-5; the table's D call, TRBD1, has no DNA check behind it. TRBV21-1 is marked as a pseudogene. The CDR3 sequence is 13 residues long.

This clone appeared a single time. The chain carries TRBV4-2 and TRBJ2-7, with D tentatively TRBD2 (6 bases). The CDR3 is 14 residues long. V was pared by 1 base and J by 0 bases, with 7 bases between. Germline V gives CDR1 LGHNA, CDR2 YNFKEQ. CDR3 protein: CASSQGGTSYEQYF. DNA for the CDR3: TGTGCCAGCAGCCAAGGCGGGACCTCCTACGAGCAGTACTTC.

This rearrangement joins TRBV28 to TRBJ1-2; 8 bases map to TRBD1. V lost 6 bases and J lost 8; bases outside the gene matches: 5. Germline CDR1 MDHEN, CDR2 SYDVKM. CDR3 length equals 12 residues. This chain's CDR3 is CASRRTGTGYTF. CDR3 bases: TGTGCCAGCAGACGGACAGGGACCGGCTACACCTTC.

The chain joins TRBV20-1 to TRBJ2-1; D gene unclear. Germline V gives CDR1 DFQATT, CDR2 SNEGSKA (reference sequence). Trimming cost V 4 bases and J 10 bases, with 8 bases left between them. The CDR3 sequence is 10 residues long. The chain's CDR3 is CSATPVEQFF. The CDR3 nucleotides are TGCAGTGCTACACCGGTAGAGCAGTTCTTC.

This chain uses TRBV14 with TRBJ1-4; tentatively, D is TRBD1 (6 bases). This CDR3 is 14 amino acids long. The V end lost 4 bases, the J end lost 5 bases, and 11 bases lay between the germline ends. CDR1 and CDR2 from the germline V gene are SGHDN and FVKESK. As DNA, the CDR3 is TGTGCCAGCAGCCGCAGGGGAGGGAATGAAAAACTGTTTTTT. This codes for CASSRRGGNEKLFF.

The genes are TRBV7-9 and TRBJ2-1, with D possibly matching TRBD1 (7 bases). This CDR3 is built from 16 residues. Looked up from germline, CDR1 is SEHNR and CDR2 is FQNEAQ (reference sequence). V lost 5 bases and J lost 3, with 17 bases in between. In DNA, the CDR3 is TGTGCCAGCAGCCAGGGGGTGGGACTTAACTACAATGAGCAGTTCTTC. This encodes CASSQGVGLNYNEQFF. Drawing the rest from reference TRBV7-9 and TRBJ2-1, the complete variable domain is DTGVSQNPRHKITKRGQNVTFRCDPISEHNRLYWYRQTLGQGPEFLTYFQNEAQLEKSRLLSDRFSAERPKGSFSTLEIQRTEQGDSAMYLCASSQGVGLNYNEQFFGPGTRLTVL.

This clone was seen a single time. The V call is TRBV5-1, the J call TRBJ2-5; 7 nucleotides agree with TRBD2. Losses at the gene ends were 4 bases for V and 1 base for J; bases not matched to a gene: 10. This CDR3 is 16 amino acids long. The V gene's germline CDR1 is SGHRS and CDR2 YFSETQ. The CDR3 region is CASSPSGRGIQETQYF. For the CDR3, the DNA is TGCGCCAGCAGCCCGTCCGGGCGGGGGATCCAAGAGACCCAGTACTTC.

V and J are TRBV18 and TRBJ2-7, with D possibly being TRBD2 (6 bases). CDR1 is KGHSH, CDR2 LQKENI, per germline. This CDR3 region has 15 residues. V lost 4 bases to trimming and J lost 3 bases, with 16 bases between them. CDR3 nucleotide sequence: TGTGCCAGCTCACGGTTGGGGGGACGCAACTACGAGCAGTACTTC. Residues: CASSRLGGRNYEQYF. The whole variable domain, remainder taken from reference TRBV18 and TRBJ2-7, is NAGVMQNPRHLVRRRGQEARLRCSPMKGHSHVYWYRQLPEEGLKFMVYLQKENIIDESGMPKERFSAEFPKEGPSILRIQQVVRGDSAAYFCASSRLGGRNYEQYFGPGTRLTVT.

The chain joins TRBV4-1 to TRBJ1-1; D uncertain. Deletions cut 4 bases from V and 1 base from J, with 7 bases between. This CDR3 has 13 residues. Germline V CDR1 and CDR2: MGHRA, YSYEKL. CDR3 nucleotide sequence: TGCGCCAGCAGCCTAACAACGAACACTGAAGCTTTCTTT. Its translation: CASSLTTNTEAFF.

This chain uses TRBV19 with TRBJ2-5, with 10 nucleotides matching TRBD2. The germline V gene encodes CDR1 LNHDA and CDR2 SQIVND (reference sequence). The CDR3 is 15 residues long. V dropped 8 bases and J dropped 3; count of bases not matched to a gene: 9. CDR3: CASSGLGLAEETQYF. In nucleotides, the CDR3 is TGTGCCAGTTCCGGCCTTGGACTAGCGGAAGAGACCCAGTACTTC.

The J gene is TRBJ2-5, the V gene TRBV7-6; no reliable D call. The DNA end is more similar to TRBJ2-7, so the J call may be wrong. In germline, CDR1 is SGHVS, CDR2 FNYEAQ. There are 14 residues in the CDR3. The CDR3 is CASSSSRGSYEQYF. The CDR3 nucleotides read TGTGCCAGCAGCTCATCCAGAGGTTCCTACGAGCAGTACTTC.

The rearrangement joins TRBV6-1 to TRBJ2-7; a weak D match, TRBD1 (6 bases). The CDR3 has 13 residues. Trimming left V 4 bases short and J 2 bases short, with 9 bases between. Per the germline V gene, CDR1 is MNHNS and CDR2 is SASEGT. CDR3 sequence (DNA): TGTGCCAGCAGTGTTCAGGGGCCCTACGAGCAGTACTTC. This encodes CASSVQGPYEQYF.

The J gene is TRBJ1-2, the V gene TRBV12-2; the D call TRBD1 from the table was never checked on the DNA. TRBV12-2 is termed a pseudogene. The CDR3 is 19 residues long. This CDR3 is CASRLVPRNRQGANYGYTF. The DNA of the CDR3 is TGTGCAAGTCGCTTAGTTCCCCGAAATCGACAGGGAGCTAACTATGGCTACACCTTC.

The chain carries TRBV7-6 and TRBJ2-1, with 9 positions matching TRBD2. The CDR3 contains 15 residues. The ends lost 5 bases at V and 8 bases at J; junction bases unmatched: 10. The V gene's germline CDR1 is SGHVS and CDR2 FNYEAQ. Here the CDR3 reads CASSRPSGGGDEQFF. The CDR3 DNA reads TGTGCCAGCAGCAGGCCCTCCGGCGGGGGGGATGAGCAGTTCTTC. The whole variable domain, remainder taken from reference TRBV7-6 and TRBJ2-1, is GAGVSQSPRYKVTKRGQDVALRCDPISGHVSLYWYRQALGQGPEFLTYFNYEAQQDKSGLPNDRFSAERPEGSISTLTIQRTEQRDSAMYRCASSRPSGGGDEQFFGPGTRLTVL.

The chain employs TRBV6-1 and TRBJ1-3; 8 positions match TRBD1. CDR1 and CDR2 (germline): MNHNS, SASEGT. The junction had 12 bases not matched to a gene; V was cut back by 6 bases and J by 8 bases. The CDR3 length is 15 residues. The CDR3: CASRRDGQGRDTIYF. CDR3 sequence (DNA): TGTGCCAGCAGACGAGATGGACAGGGACGAGACACCATATATTTT.

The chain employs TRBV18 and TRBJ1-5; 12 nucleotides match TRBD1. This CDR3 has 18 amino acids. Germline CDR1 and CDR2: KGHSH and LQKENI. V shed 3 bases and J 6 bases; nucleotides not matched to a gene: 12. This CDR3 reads CASSPPGTGGRVGQPQHF. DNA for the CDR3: TGTGCCAGCTCACCCCCCGGGACAGGGGGCCGGGTAGGTCAGCCCCAGCATTTT.

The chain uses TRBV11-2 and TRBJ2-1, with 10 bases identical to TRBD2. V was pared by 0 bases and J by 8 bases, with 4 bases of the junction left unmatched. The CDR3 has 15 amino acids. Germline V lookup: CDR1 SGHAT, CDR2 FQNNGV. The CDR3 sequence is CASSLELAGSHEQFF. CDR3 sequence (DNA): TGTGCCAGCAGCTTAGAACTAGCGGGATCCCATGAGCAGTTCTTC.

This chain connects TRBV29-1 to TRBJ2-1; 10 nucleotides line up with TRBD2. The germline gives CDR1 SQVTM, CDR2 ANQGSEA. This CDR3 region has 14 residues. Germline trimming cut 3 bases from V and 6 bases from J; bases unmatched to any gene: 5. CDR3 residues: CSVEPSGRANEQFF. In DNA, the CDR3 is TGCAGCGTTGAGCCGAGCGGGAGGGCCAATGAGCAGTTCTTC.